This TCR beta chain comes out of a study of T cells after yellow fever vaccination. UMIs and a universal primer site were added when TCR cDNA was made by 5'RACE template switching. Each CDR3 protein gets one entry after TCRdb re-called the 5' RACE reads with MiXCR. The sample includes about 580,000 distinct CDR3 sequences, less than 20% of them seen just once. Germline V lookup: CDR1 SGHTA, CDR2 FQGNSA. Unmatched junction bases numbered 2, after V lost 2 bases and J lost 2 bases. The CDR3 is 15 amino acids. This clonotype was picked up many times. This TCR came from a man aged 18-30 years who received the YFV17D yellow fever vaccine. This chain joins TRBV7-2 and TRBJ2-3; 9 nucleotides agree with TRBD2. The starting material was PBMCs, obtained around 5 days after the first yellow fever vaccination. The DNA for the CDR3 is TGTGCCAGCAGCTTAAGCGGGGGGAACACAGATACGCAGTATTTT. It translates to CASSLSGGNTDTQYF.